The 18 T cell receptor beta chains below come from one sample, sequenced in a study of human T cells and chemical hapten exposure (dated by TCRdb to the early 2020s). Taken with the paper, the label for time point translates to: pre-sensitization, week 0. Interpreted using the paper, the treatment or condition label stands for: therapeutic diphenylcyclopropenone sensitization with weekly scalp DPC. The library was generated by RACE. Sequencing used a NextSeq 500. The public reads were reanalyzed by TCRdb: fastp trimming at Q25, MiXCR alignment, in-frame beta chains only. Each entry merges the rows of one CDR3 protein and shows their most common DNA and genes. The sample table holds 300,000 to 450,000 distinct CDR3 sequences, of which less than 6.5% were seen once. Of the sample, 2.6% falls within the top ten clones. The sequences come from whole blood, collected in connection with sensitization to the hapten diphenylcyclopropenone (DPC). Receptor source: a woman aged 45 to 65 with alopecia areata. Some clones in this sample may be carry-over from other donors' samples.

V gene TRBV9 combines with J gene TRBJ2-5; D unresolved. The CDR3 length is 15 residues. From germline, CDR1 is SGDLS and CDR2 YYNGEE. V lost 0 bases to trimming and J lost 1 base, with 10 bases between them. This CDR3 is CASSVANTIQETQYF. CDR3 nucleotide sequence: TGTGCCAGCAGCGTAGCTAACACGATCCAAGAGACCCAGTACTTC.

This clonotype was counted many times. V and J are TRBV11-2 and TRBJ2-1; 7 bases match TRBD2. The J segment lost 9 bases and the V segment lost 4 bases, leaving 15 bases of the junction unmatched. The CDR3 spans 16 residues. CDR1 is SGHAT, CDR2 FQNNGV, per germline. CDR3 sequence (DNA): TGTGCCAGCAGCTCCCCCCGGAGCGGGAAGAGGGGTGAGCAGTTCTTC. Residues: CASSSPRSGKRGEQFF.

The gene calls are TRBV7-2 and TRBJ1-2; D unclear. Per germline, CDR1 SGHTA and CDR2 FQGNSA. The CDR3 is 13 amino acids. The V and J ends lost 1 base and 7 bases respectively, with 10 bases between them. This CDR3 is CASSLGRDSGYTF. CDR3 sequence (DNA): TGTGCCAGCAGCTTAGGGAGGGATAGTGGCTACACCTTC.

The chain has TRBV11-2 and TRBJ2-7, with D perhaps TRBD1 or TRBD2 (5 bases each). CDR3 length: 16 amino acids. V lost 3 bases to trimming and J lost 5 bases, with 20 bases between them. CDR1 is SGHAT and CDR2 is FQNNGV in the germline V gene. The CDR3 coding sequence is TGTGCCAGCAGCTTGGTGCCGGCCAGGGAGAGGAACGAGCAGTACTTC. Translation: CASSLVPARERNEQYF.

This clonotype has more than one count but fewer than ten. The chain couples TRBV7-9 to TRBJ2-7; the D is unclear. The CDR3 covers 16 residues. Trimming left V 1 base short and J 0 bases short, with 13 bases between. Germline V gene data show CDR1 as SEHNR and CDR2 as FQNEAQ (reference sequence). In DNA form, the CDR3 reads TGTGCCAGCAGCTTAGGTTCGGGCGCCAGCTCCTACGAGCAGTACTTC. This codes for CASSLGSGASSYEQYF.

This clonotype came up a few times. The chain is built from TRBV27 and TRBJ1-4; unclear D gene. The CDR3 consists of 14 residues. The ends were cut back, 1 base at V and 2 bases at J, with 5 bases in the middle. Looked up from germline, CDR1 is MNHEY and CDR2 is SMNVEV (reference sequence). The CDR3 here is CASSLFHTNEKLFF. The CDR3 bases are TGTGCCAGCAGTTTATTCCACACTAATGAAAAACTGTTTTTT.

The sample holds many counts of this clonotype. J is TRBJ2-1 and V is TRBV7-2; D possibly corresponds to TRBD1 (5 bases). V was cut by 3 bases and J by 5 bases, with 8 bases left in between. The CDR3 sequence is 13 residues long. Germline CDR1 reads SGHTA; CDR2 reads FQGNSA. CDR3 sequence: CASSLDTNNEQFF. The CDR3 DNA is TGTGCCAGCAGCTTGGACACGAACAATGAGCAGTTCTTC.

This clonotype was detected a few times. CDR3 nucleotides: TGCAGTGCTAAAATCGGGACAGCTAATGAAAAACTGTTTTTT. It translates to CSAKIGTANEKLFF. The rearrangement uses TRBV20-1 and TRBJ1-4, with 7 nucleotides matching TRBD1. CDR1 is DFQATT, CDR2 SNEGSKA, per germline (reference sequence). V lost 4 bases and J lost 3; bases outside the gene matches: 5. The CDR3 consists of 14 residues.

This clonotype was seen only a few times. The rearrangement joins TRBV20-1 to TRBJ2-3; 12 bases line up with TRBD2. The CDR3 has 17 amino acids. CDR1 is DFQATT and CDR2 is SNEGSKA in the germline V gene (reference sequence). Losses at the gene ends were 2 bases for V and 0 bases for J; bases not matched to a gene: 6. The CDR3 loop reads CSARRWTSGTSTDTQYF. The CDR3 region has the DNA TGCAGTGCTAGAAGGTGGACTAGCGGGACCAGCACAGATACGCAGTATTTT.

This clonotype was counted ten times or more. This sequence joins TRBV10-3 and TRBJ2-1; D may correspond to TRBD1 or TRBD2 (5 bases each). The CDR3 consists of 16 residues. Germline V lookup: CDR1 ENHRY, CDR2 SYGVKD. Trimming took 1 base from V and 7 from J, leaving 17 bases between them. CDR3 DNA sequence: TGTGCCATCAGTGAGTTTTCGGGACCCCCAAAAAATGAGCAGTTCTTC. It is translated as CAISEFSGPPKNEQFF.

The V gene is TRBV2, the J gene TRBJ2-7, with D possibly TRBD2 on 6 matching bases. The V and J ends lost 7 bases and 7 bases respectively, with 20 bases between them. The length of the CDR3 is 14 residues. Germline V gives CDR1 SNHLY, CDR2 FYNNEI. CDR3 in DNA: TGTGCCAGCAACCCGGGACTGACGTCTGTAGAGCAGTACTTC. It yields the protein CASNPGLTSVEQYF.

The rearrangement joins TRBV7-2 to TRBJ1-6; D gene ambiguous. Trimming took 1 base from V and 6 from J, leaving 13 bases between them. Germline values: CDR1 SGHTA, CDR2 FQGNSA. The CDR3 runs to 16 residues. CDR3 residues: CASSLVETRSNSPLHF. The CDR3, as DNA: TGTGCCAGCAGCTTAGTCGAGACGAGGAGTAATTCACCCCTCCACTTT.

This clonotype was seen more than once but under ten times. V is TRBV6-1 and J is TRBJ2-3, with D unresolved. CDR3 length: 15 amino acids. V dropped 8 bases and J dropped 0 bases, with 15 bases sitting between them. The germline CDR1 and CDR2 sequences are MNHNS and SASEGT. CDR3 sequence reads: CASQERVSSTDTQYF. As DNA, the CDR3 is TGTGCCAGCCAGGAACGTGTATCCAGCACAGATACGCAGTATTTT.

The genes are TRBV7-9 and TRBJ2-4, with D possibly TRBD1 on 6 matching bases. CDR3 length equals 15 residues. Germline V gene data show CDR1 as SEHNR and CDR2 as FQNEAQ (reference sequence). Trimming took 1 base from V and 7 from J, leaving 14 bases between them. The CDR3 spells CASSLGIQGMNIQYF. CDR3 DNA sequence: TGTGCCAGCAGCTTAGGGATACAGGGAATGAACATTCAGTACTTC.

The chain combines TRBV2 with TRBJ2-6; perhaps TRBD2 as D (5 bases). With 8 bases removed from V and 0 bases from J, the gap between germline ends came to 11 bases. CDR3 length equals 15 residues. In germline, CDR1 is SNHLY, CDR2 FYNNEI. The CDR3 loop reads CASAKGSSGANVLTF. The CDR3 DNA sequence: TGTGCCAGCGCCAAAGGGAGCTCTGGGGCCAACGTCCTGACTTTC. The variable domain in full, completed from reference TRBV2 and TRBJ2-6, reads EPEVTQTPSHQVTQMGQEVILRCVPISNHLYFYWYRQILGQKVEFLVSFYNNEISEKSEIFDDQFSVERPDGSNFTLKIRSTKLEDSAMYFCASAKGSSGANVLTFGAGSRLTVL.

As regards this clonotype: This sequence may be a read error, since a much larger clone differs from it by one base. The chain employs TRBV5-4 and TRBJ1-4; a possible D gene is TRBD1 (5 bases). There are 14 residues in the CDR3. Germline CDR1 and CDR2: SGHNT and YYREEE (reference sequence). Trimming took 2 bases from V and 8 from J, leaving 13 bases between them. This CDR3 is CASSLQETDEKLFF. The DNA for the CDR3 is TGTGCCAGCAGCTTACAGGAGACTGACGAAAAACTGTTTTTT.

This clonotype came up many times. CDR3 in amino acids: CASSLAGWGNEKLFF. In nucleotides, the CDR3 is TGTGCCAGCAGCTTAGCTGGTTGGGGGAATGAAAAACTGTTTTTT. The chain recombines TRBV7-6 with TRBJ1-4, with D possibly being TRBD1 (5 bases). The CDR3 runs 15 residues. Germline CDR1 is SGHVS and CDR2 is FNYEAQ. Trimming pared 0 bases from V and 5 bases from J, leaving 10 bases between.

This clonotype was counted between two and nine times. The chain is built from TRBV12-3 or TRBV12-4 and TRBJ1-4; D ambiguous. The CDR3 is 13 residues long. V was trimmed by 6 bases and J by 5 bases, leaving 10 bases between them. In DNA form, the CDR3 reads TGTGCCAGCAGCCCTGTACGGAATGAAAAACTGTTTTTT. It encodes CASSPVRNEKLFF.